This TCR beta chain was identified in a study of preoperative IRX-2 immunotherapy in early breast cancer. J gave up 1 base and V 10 bases, and 9 bases lay outside the gene matches. The CDR3 is 15 amino acids. Germline values: CDR1 MNHGY, CDR2 SAAAGT. Measured with immunoSEQ multiplex PCR; TCRdb has only the in-frame clones, and not every one. Here the sample spans roughly 25,000 clones, 65% to 85% being singletons. Treatment described: preoperative locoregional IRX-2 cytokine immunotherapy. Preoperative locoregional IRX-2 cytokine immunotherapy was tested in the phase Ib source study. The receptor was isolated from a human donor with breast cancer. This chain links TRBV6-8 with TRBJ2-3; 9 bases align to TRBD1. Here the sequenced sample was lymph node tissue, taken before IRX-2 immunotherapy. This chain's CDR3 is CAIRGRDRGTDTQYF. In DNA form, the CDR3 reads TGTGCCATCAGAGGCCGGGACAGGGGCACAGATACGCAGTATTTT.